The source of this T cell receptor beta chain is a study of regulatory T cells in long-lasting Graves disease. Trimming took off 0 bases at V and 2 bases at J, with 8 bases between the two ends. Per the germline V gene, CDR1 is KGHSH and CDR2 is LQKENI. CDR3 size: 14 residues. Study-level findings and limits: Favored gene segments in persistent disease were TRBV28, TRBJ1-2 and TRBJ2-5.

The TCR beta library used iRepertoire HTBI primers with Arm-PCR amplification of CDR3. TCRdb fed the multiplex PCR reads into MiXCR, producing one record per CDR3 protein. The sample lists about 460,000 distinct CDR3 sequences; under 25% were seen once. On this clonotype itself: Its target is unknown.

Regarding time point: persistent/refractory GD, antithyroid drugs over 5 years with positive TRAb. With RNA extracted from PBMCs as input, the TCR library was made. The TCR originated in a female donor with Graves disease. This sample comprised peripheral blood mononuclear cells (PBMCs), obtained when the disease was refractory, from a patient treated with antithyroid drugs. The rearrangement uses TRBV18 and TRBJ2-7; D is unresolved. CDR3 residues: CASSPPTKAYEQYF. DNA of the CDR3: TGTGCCAGCTCACCACCTACTAAAGCCTACGAGCAGTACTTC.